These 30 T cell receptor beta chains originate from one sample sequenced in a study of cytomegalovirus exposure and HLA in healthy donors. Both 60 Vbeta primers and 13 Jbeta primers went into the PCR. Libraries were prepared by immunoSEQ multiplex PCR; TCRdb keeps only in-frame clonotypes and omits some of them. The table lists about 110,000 clones, roughly 77% of them singletons. The specimen sequenced was PBMCs. The source is a man between 35 and 55 years old in good health and CMV-seronegative.

The chain links TRBV19 to TRBJ1-3, with D perhaps TRBD1 (5 bases). The CDR3 sequence is 15 residues long. Deletions cut 5 bases from V and 0 bases from J, with 11 bases between. Per the germline V gene, CDR1 is LNHDA and CDR2 is SQIVND (reference sequence). The CDR3 DNA reads TGTGCCAGTAGTCGGAAACAGGACTCTGGAAACACCATATATTTT. Protein product: CASSRKQDSGNTIYF. Filled out from reference TRBV19 and TRBJ1-3, the complete variable domain reads DGGITQSPKYLFRKEGQNVTLSCEQNLNHDAMYWYRQDPGQGLRLIYYSQIVNDFQKGDIAEGYSVSREKKESFPLTVTSAQKNPTAFYLCASSRKQDSGNTIYFGEGSWLTVV.

The gene calls are TRBV6-1 and TRBJ1-3; TRBD1 agrees at 7 bases. This CDR3 comprises 14 residues. Germline CDR1 reads MNHNS; CDR2 reads SASEGT. Trimming took 4 bases from V and 2 from J; bases not matched to a gene: 2. The CDR3 reads CASSGTGAGNTIYF. For the CDR3, the DNA is TGTGCCAGCAGTGGGACAGGCGCTGGAAACACCATATATTTT.

The chain couples TRBV29-1 to TRBJ2-7; 9 nucleotides agree with TRBD1. Germline V gene lookup returns CDR1 SQVTM and CDR2 ANQGSEA. The ends lost 5 bases at V and 6 bases at J; junction bases unmatched: 8. This CDR3 region has 13 residues. Here the CDR3 reads CSVPGQGEVEQYF. The CDR3 DNA sequence: TGCAGCGTTCCGGGACAGGGTGAAGTCGAGCAGTACTTC.

This clone occurred a few times. The V call is TRBV5-1, the J call TRBJ1-1, with 8 positions matching TRBD1. The germline V gene encodes CDR1 SGHRS and CDR2 YFSETQ. CDR3 length: 15 amino acids. V lost 3 bases to trimming and J lost 5 bases; unmatched junction nucleotides: 9. CDR3 sequence reads: CASSWTGTVGTEAFF. CDR3 in DNA: TGCGCCAGCAGCTGGACAGGGACGGTCGGGACTGAAGCTTTCTTT.

J is TRBJ1-3 and V is TRBV25-1, with D maybe TRBD1 (5 bases). Germline CDR1 reads MGHDK; CDR2 reads SYGVNS. The CDR3 spans 15 residues. The ends were cut back, 4 bases at V and 1 base at J, with 11 bases in the middle. The CDR3 is CASSAARGSGNTIYF. CDR3 nucleotides: TGTGCCAGCAGTGCCGCCCGGGGGTCTGGAAACACCATATATTTT.

J is TRBJ2-3 and V is TRBV4-2, with 12 bases lining up with TRBD2. Germline CDR1 reads LGHNA; CDR2 reads YNFKEQ. The CDR3 consists of 19 residues. The trim removed 1 base at V and 1 base at J, leaving 9 bases unmatched. CDR3 loop: CASSQGETSGGGGTDTQYF. Here the CDR3 DNA reads TGTGCCAGCAGCCAAGGTGAGACTAGCGGGGGAGGTGGCACAGATACGCAGTATTTT.

The chain couples TRBV5-4 to TRBJ2-3; TRBD2 is a possible D gene (6 bases). This CDR3 is 15 amino acids long. CDR1 and CDR2 from the germline V gene are SGHNT and YYREEE (reference sequence). The V end was cut by 0 bases, the J end by 5 bases, with 13 bases between. This CDR3 reads CASSLEAGFIDTQYF. CDR3 nucleotide sequence: TGTGCCAGCAGCTTGGAGGCGGGGTTCATAGATACGCAGTATTTT.

J is TRBJ2-3 and V is TRBV5-1; the D gene is possibly TRBD2 (6 bases). Germline lookup yields CDR1 SGHRS and CDR2 YFSETQ. V was pared by 0 bases and J by 4 bases, with 12 bases between. The CDR3 spans 15 residues. CDR3 DNA sequence: TGCGCCAGCAGCTTGGTGGGGCGCGGGGCAGATACGCAGTATTTT. Amino acids: CASSLVGRGADTQYF.

The chain recombines TRBV6-5 with TRBJ2-5, with a tentative D call TRBD2 (5 bases). The V and J ends lost 10 bases and 7 bases respectively, with 13 bases between them. The CDR3 is 11 residues long. The germline CDR1 and CDR2 sequences are MNHEY and SVGAGI. The CDR3 sequence is CATSMGATQYF. In DNA form, the CDR3 reads TGTGCCACCTCGATGGGAGCGACCCAGTACTTC.

This clone occurred once. The chain employs TRBV28 and TRBJ2-3; 11 bases map to TRBD2. From germline, CDR1 is MDHEN and CDR2 SYDVKM. The CDR3 loop spans 15 amino acids. V lost 5 bases to trimming and J lost 9 bases; unmatched junction nucleotides: 10. The CDR3 sequence: CASSLSGGAMGTQYF. The CDR3 region has the DNA TGTGCCAGCAGTCTTAGCGGGGGGGCCATGGGCACGCAGTATTTT.

This clone has just a few counts. The chain employs TRBV6-1 and TRBJ2-7; TRBD1 agrees at 7 bases. From germline, CDR1 is MNHNS and CDR2 SASEGT. Germline trimming cut 8 bases from V and 0 bases from J; bases unmatched to any gene: 7. The CDR3 runs to 14 residues. The CDR3 region is CASGKGAPSYEQYF. The CDR3 bases are TGTGCCAGCGGCAAGGGGGCTCCCTCCTACGAGCAGTACTTC.

This rearrangement joins TRBV6-5 to TRBJ1-3, with a weak D call TRBD1 (5 bases). The germline V gene encodes CDR1 MNHEY and CDR2 SVGAGI. The CDR3 consists of 16 residues. Trimming took off 4 bases at V and 1 base at J, with 14 bases between the two ends. CDR3 region: CASSLTVPVSGNTIYF. CDR3 DNA: TGTGCCAGCAGTTTGACAGTTCCCGTTTCTGGAAACACCATATATTTT.

The table lists this clone with a count of one. V usage is TRBV4-1 and J usage is TRBJ1-2; D may be TRBD1 (6 bases). Trimming took off 1 base at V and 7 bases at J, with 10 bases between the two ends. Germline-derived CDR1 and CDR2 are MGHRA and YSYEKL. The CDR3 consists of 13 residues. CDR3 protein: CASSQVGATGYTF. CDR3 in DNA: TGCGCCAGCAGCCAAGTGGGGGCAACTGGCTACACCTTC.

The chain combines TRBV9 with TRBJ2-7; TRBD2 agrees at 7 bases. The CDR3 has 16 amino acids. The germline gives CDR1 SGDLS, CDR2 YYNGEE. With V trimmed by 0 bases and J by 0 bases, 6 bases remained unmatched. CDR3 DNA sequence: TGTGCCAGCAGCGTAGGTGTGCGGGGGTCCTCCTACGAGCAGTACTTC. Protein product: CASSVGVRGSSYEQYF.

The chain uses TRBV5-1 and TRBJ2-1, with a weak D call TRBD1 (5 bases). V lost 1 base and J lost 9, with 14 bases in between. This CDR3 spans 14 amino acids. Germline CDR1 is SGHRS and CDR2 is YFSETQ. The CDR3 DNA reads as TGCGCCAGCAGCTTGTATATAGGGGTTGGTGAGCAGTTCTTC. Amino acids: CASSLYIGVGEQFF.

A single count supports this clone. The chain couples TRBV25-1 to TRBJ1-6, with D possibly TRBD1 on 5 matching bases. CDR3 length: 14 residues. Germline V lookup: CDR1 MGHDK, CDR2 SYGVNS. V was clipped by 4 bases and J by 5 bases, with 9 bases between them. Written as DNA, the CDR3 is TGTGCCAGCAGTGCAGGGTTGAATAATTCACCCCTCCACTTT. Protein: CASSAGLNNSPLHF.

The V gene is TRBV1, the J gene TRBJ1-5; the table calls TRBD1, which could not be checked here. TRBV1 is an annotated pseudogene. This CDR3 has 18 residues. The CDR3 DNA sequence: TGCACCAGCAGCCGAGAAAATGAGGGACAACATAGCACTCAGCCCCAGCATTTT. This translates into CTSSRENEGQHSTQPQHF.

The V call is TRBV7-2, the J call TRBJ1-2; 7 nucleotides line up with TRBD1. The V gene end was trimmed by 5 bases and the J gene end by 7 bases; junction bases not matched to a gene: 7. CDR1 SGHTA and CDR2 FQGNSA come from the germline V gene. The CDR3 is 13 residues long. CDR3 bases: TGTGCCAGCAGCGAACAGGGGCTTCGTGGCTACACCTTC. This translates into CASSEQGLRGYTF.

This chain links TRBV7-9 with TRBJ2-2, with D maybe TRBD2 (5 bases). The CDR3 consists of 15 residues. CDR1 and CDR2 (germline): SEHNR, FQNEAQ (reference sequence). V was clipped by 1 base and J by 5 bases, with 11 bases between them. The CDR3: CASSLGAVGTGELFF. CDR3 DNA sequence: TGTGCCAGCAGCTTAGGAGCGGTTGGGACCGGGGAGCTGTTTTTT.

This clone was picked up one time. J is TRBJ1-5 and V is TRBV10-3; D call uncertain. The CDR3 is made up of 13 amino acids. Between the trimmed V and J ends, which lost 3 bases and 3 bases, there was a span of 6 bases. Germline-derived CDR1 and CDR2 are ENHRY and SYGVKD. The CDR3 sequence is CAISDRLNQPQHF. CDR3 sequence (DNA): TGTGCCATCAGTGACAGACTCAATCAGCCCCAGCATTTT.

This chain joins TRBV18 and TRBJ2-1; a weak D match, TRBD1 (6 bases). The ends were cut back, 3 bases at V and 6 bases at J, with 12 bases in the middle. The CDR3 has 14 residues. CDR1 is KGHSH and CDR2 is LQKENI in the germline V gene. The CDR3 loop is CASSPQDSSNEQFF. The CDR3 nucleotides are TGTGCCAGCTCACCTCAGGACAGTTCCAATGAGCAGTTCTTC. Variable domain in full (rest from reference TRBV18 and TRBJ2-1): NAGVMQNPRHLVRRRGQEARLRCSPMKGHSHVYWYRQLPEEGLKFMVYLQKENIIDESGMPKERFSAEFPKEGPSILRIQQVVRGDSAAYFCASSPQDSSNEQFFGPGTRLTVL.

V is TRBV9 and J is TRBJ1-1, with TRBD1 as a possible D gene (6 bases). The CDR3 is made up of 15 amino acids. The ends were cut back, 3 bases at V and 4 bases at J, with 16 bases in the middle. Germline CDR1 reads SGDLS; CDR2 reads YYNGEE. The CDR3 DNA follows: TGTGCCAGCAGCGCGACAGGACAGAGGGGCACTGAAGCTTTCTTT. It specifies CASSATGQRGTEAFF.

The genes are TRBV5-1 and TRBJ2-3, with 10 bases aligning to TRBD2. V gave up 4 bases and J gave up 2 bases; unmatched junction bases: 4. Germline-derived CDR1 and CDR2 are SGHRS and YFSETQ. This CDR3 comprises 15 residues. CDR3 sequence: CASSAGLADTDTQYF. In nucleotides, the CDR3 is TGCGCCAGCAGCGCAGGACTAGCGGACACAGATACGCAGTATTTT.

This chain connects TRBV5-1 to TRBJ2-1; 7 bases are a match to TRBD1. Germline loops: CDR1 SGHRS, CDR2 YFSETQ. The CDR3 length is 12 residues. The V and J ends lost 8 bases and 6 bases, in that order; junction bases with no gene match: 5. The CDR3 DNA sequence: TGCGCCAGTCAATCAGGGGGCAATGAGCAGTTCTTC. This sequence encodes CASQSGGNEQFF.

In its sample, this clone was seen once. This chain uses TRBV2 with TRBJ2-2, with D perhaps matching TRBD2 (6 bases). Trimming pared 6 bases from V and 7 bases from J, leaving 15 bases between. The length of the CDR3 is 14 residues. CDR1 and CDR2 from the germline V gene are SNHLY and FYNNEI. CDR3 in amino acids: CASSVRLEGGELFF. CDR3 DNA sequence: TGTGCCAGCAGCGTCAGACTAGAGGGCGGGGAGCTGTTTTTT.

This chain links TRBV7-2 with TRBJ2-5; TRBD2 agrees at 8 bases. The CDR3 spans 17 residues. Trimming cost V 0 bases and J 2 bases; bases outside gene matches: 8. Per the germline V gene, CDR1 is SGHTA and CDR2 is FQGNSA. CDR3 loop: CASSLAPGLAGQETQYF. Written as DNA, the CDR3 is TGTGCCAGCAGCTTAGCCCCGGGCCTAGCGGGTCAAGAGACCCAGTACTTC.

This clone has just a few counts. The chain carries TRBV5-1 and TRBJ1-4; 8 nucleotides match TRBD1. The CDR3 length is 15 residues. V lost 1 base to trimming and J lost 10 bases; unmatched junction nucleotides: 9. Germline CDR1 is SGHRS and CDR2 is YFSETQ. The CDR3 DNA sequence: TGCGCCAGCAGCTTGCCCGACAGGGGTCCGGGAAAACTGTTTTTT. This translates into CASSLPDRGPGKLFF.

The chain has TRBV7-9 and TRBJ2-5; 8 bases are shared with TRBD1. Germline V gene data show CDR1 as SEHNR and CDR2 as FQNEAQ (reference sequence). The V segment lost 5 bases and the J segment 4 bases; nucleotides outside the gene matches: 12. The CDR3 length is 16 residues. The CDR3 DNA reads TGTGCCAGCAGCCTACAGGGACAGGTAAAGGGAGAGACCCAGTACTTC. Protein: CASSLQGQVKGETQYF.

This clone turned up a few times. The V gene is TRBV5-5, the J gene TRBJ1-5; D possibly corresponds to TRBD1 (5 bases). CDR3 size: 14 residues. From germline, CDR1 is SGHKS and CDR2 YYEKEE (reference sequence). V gave up 4 bases and J gave up 6 bases, with 14 bases separating them. The DNA for the CDR3 is TGTGCCAGCAGCGTGGGACCGGGGATTCAGCCCCAGCATTTT. Its translation: CASSVGPGIQPQHF.

This clone was found a few times. The chain carries TRBV7-2 and TRBJ1-2, with D possibly matching TRBD1 (6 bases). CDR3 size: 14 residues. Germline V gene data show CDR1 as SGHTA and CDR2 as FQGNSA. V was shortened by 0 bases and J by 6 bases, with 11 bases between the two germline ends. The CDR3 DNA reads as TGTGCCAGCAGCTTAGCAAACAGGGAAAATGGCTACACCTTC. Translation gives CASSLANRENGYTF.